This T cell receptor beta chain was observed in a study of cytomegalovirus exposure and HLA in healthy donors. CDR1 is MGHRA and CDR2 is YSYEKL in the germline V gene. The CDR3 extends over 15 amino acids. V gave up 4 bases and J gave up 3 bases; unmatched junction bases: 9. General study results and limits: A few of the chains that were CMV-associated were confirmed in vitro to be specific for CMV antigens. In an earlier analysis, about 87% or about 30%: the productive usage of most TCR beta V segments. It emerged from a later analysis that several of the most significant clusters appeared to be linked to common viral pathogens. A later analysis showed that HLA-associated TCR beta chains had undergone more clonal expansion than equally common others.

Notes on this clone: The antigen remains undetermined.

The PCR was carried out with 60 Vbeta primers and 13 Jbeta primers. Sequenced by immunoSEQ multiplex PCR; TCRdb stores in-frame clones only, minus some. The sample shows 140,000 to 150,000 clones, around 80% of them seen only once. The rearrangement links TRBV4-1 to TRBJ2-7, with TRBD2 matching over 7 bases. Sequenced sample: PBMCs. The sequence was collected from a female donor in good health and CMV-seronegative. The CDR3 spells CASSPRGGENYEQYF. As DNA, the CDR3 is TGCGCCAGCAGCCCCCGTGGGGGGGAAAACTACGAGCAGTACTTC.